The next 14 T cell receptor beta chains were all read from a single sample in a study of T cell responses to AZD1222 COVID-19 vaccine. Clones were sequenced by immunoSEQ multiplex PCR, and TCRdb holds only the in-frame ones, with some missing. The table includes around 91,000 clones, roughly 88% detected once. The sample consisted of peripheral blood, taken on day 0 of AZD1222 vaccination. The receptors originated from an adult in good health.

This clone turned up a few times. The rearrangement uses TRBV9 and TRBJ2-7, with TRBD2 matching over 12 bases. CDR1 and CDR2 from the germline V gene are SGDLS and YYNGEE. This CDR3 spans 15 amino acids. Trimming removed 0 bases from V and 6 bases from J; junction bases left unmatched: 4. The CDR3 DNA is TGTGCCAGCAGCGTAGGTCTAGCGGGAGGGACCGAGCAGTACTTC. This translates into CASSVGLAGGTEQYF.

The chain's CDR3 is CASSLLGPQHF. The DNA for the CDR3 is TGTGCCAGCAGTCTCTTAGGGCCCCAGCATTTT. The J gene is TRBJ1-5, the V gene TRBV12-3 or TRBV12-4, with D unresolved. V dropped 5 bases and J dropped 9 bases, with 8 bases sitting between them. The CDR3 totals 11 residues.

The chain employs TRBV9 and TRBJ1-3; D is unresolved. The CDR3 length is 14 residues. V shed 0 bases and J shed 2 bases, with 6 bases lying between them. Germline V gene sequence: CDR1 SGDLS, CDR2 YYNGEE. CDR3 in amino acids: CASSVGGAGNTIYF. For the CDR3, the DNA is TGTGCCAGCAGCGTAGGGGGTGCTGGAAACACCATATATTTT.

CDR3: CASSLGRGALEQYF. The CDR3 nucleotides are TGTGCCAGCAGCTTGGGCAGGGGAGCGCTCGAGCAGTACTTC. V and J are TRBV7-8 and TRBJ2-7; maybe TRBD1 (6 bases). Trimming took 3 bases from V and 6 from J, leaving 15 bases between them. Germline V gene lookup returns CDR1 SGHVS and CDR2 FQNEAQ. The CDR3 loop spans 14 amino acids.

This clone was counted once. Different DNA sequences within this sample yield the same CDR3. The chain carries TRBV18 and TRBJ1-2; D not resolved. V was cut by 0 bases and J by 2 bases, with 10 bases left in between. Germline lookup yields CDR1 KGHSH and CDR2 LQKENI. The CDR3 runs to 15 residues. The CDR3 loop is CASSPPTEGNYGYTF. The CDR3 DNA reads TGTGCCAGCTCACCACCGACGGAAGGGAACTATGGCTACACCTTC.

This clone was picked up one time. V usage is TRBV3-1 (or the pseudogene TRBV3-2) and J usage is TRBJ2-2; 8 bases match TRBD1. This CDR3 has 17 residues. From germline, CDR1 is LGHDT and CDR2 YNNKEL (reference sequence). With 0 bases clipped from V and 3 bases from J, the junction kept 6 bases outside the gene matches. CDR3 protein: CASSQDLQGGDTGELFF. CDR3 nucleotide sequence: TGTGCCAGCAGCCAAGATTTACAGGGGGGAGACACCGGGGAGCTGTTTTTT.

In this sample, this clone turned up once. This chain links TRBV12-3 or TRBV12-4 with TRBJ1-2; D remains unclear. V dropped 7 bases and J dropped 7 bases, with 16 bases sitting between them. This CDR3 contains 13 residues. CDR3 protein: CASTPGGYGGYTF. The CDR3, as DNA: TGTGCCAGCACCCCGGGTGGTTATGGTGGCTACACCTTC.

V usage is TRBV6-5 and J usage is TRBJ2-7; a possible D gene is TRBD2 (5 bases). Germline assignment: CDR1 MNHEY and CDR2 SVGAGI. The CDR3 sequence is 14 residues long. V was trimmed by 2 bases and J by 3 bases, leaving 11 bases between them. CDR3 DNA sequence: TGTGCCAGCAGTTACACCAACCGGGACTACGAGCAGTACTTC. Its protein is CASSYTNRDYEQYF.

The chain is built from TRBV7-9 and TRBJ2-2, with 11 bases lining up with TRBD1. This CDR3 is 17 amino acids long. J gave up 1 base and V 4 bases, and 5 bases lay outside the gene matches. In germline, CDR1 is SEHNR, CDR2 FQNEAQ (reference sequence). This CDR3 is CASSSTDRGRNTGELFF. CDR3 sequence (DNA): TGTGCCAGCAGCTCGACGGACAGGGGGCGGAACACCGGGGAGCTGTTTTTT. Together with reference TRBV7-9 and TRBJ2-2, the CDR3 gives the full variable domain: DTGVSQNPRHKITKRGQNVTFRCDPISEHNRLYWYRQTLGQGPEFLTYFQNEAQLEKSRLLSDRFSAERPKGSFSTLEIQRTEQGDSAMYLCASSSTDRGRNTGELFFGEGSRLTVL.

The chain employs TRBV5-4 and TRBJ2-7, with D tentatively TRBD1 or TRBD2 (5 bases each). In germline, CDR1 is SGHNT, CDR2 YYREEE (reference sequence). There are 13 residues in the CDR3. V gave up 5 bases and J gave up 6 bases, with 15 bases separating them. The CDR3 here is CASRTGSAGEQYF. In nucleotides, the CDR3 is TGTGCCAGCAGAACAGGTTCCGCGGGCGAGCAGTACTTC.

Here the CDR3 reads CASSLIGEFAYEQYF. The CDR3 DNA sequence: TGTGCCAGCAGTTTGATTGGGGAATTCGCCTACGAGCAGTACTTC. The genes are TRBV28 and TRBJ2-7, with D unclear. The CDR3 has 15 amino acids. CDR1 is MDHEN and CDR2 is SYDVKM in the germline V gene. Trimming removed 3 bases at V and 2 bases at J, with 14 bases between. Drawing the rest from reference TRBV28 and TRBJ2-7, the complete variable domain is DVKVTQSSRYLVKRTGEKVFLECVQDMDHENMFWYRQDPGLGLRLIYFSYDVKMKEKGDIPEGYSVSREKKERFSLILESASTNQTSMYLCASSLIGEFAYEQYFGPGTRLTVT.

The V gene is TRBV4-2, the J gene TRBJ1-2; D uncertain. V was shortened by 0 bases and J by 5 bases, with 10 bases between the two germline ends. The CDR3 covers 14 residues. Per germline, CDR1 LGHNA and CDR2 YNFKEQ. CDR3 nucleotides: TGTGCCAGCAGCCAAGACCCCGAGGTGTATGGCTACACCTTC. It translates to CASSQDPEVYGYTF.

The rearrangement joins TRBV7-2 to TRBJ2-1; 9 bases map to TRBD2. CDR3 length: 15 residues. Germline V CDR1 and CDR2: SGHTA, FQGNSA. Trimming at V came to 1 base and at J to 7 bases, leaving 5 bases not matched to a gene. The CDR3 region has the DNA TGTGCCAGCAGCTTAGGACATAGCGGGGGTAATGAGCAGTTCTTC. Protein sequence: CASSLGHSGGNEQFF.

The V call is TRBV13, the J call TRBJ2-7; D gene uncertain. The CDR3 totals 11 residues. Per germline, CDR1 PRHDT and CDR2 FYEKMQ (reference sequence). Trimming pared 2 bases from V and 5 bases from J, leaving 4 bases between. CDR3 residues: CASSLSNEQYF. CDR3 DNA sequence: TGTGCCAGCAGCTTAAGTAACGAGCAGTACTTC.